These 3 T cell receptor beta chains came from one sample sequenced in a study of blood T cell repertoires in COVID-19. The data were produced by immunoSEQ multiplex PCR, yet TCRdb's version contains in-frame clones alone and is incomplete. This sample has tens of thousands of clones, with about four fifths found just once. The sample consisted of peripheral blood. These receptors were collected from a man between 65 and 85 years old who had recovered from COVID-19.

In DNA, the CDR3 is TGCGCCAGCAGCAGGGGCCTCGACAGGCAAGAGACCCAGTACTTC. Its protein is CASSRGLDRQETQYF. This chain joins TRBV5-1 and TRBJ2-5, with a weak D call TRBD1 (6 bases). Germline CDR1 is SGHRS and CDR2 is YFSETQ. The CDR3 contains 15 residues. Trimming removed 4 bases from V and 2 bases from J, with 15 bases in between.

This clone has only one observation. V gene TRBV5-1 combines with J gene TRBJ2-5, with 8 bases fitting TRBD1. The CDR3 consists of 14 residues. V lost 4 bases, J lost 5 bases, and 7 bases stayed unmatched. Germline V gene lookup returns CDR1 SGHRS and CDR2 YFSETQ. The CDR3: CASSAGQGAETQYF. As DNA, the CDR3 is TGCGCCAGCAGCGCCGGACAGGGCGCGGAGACCCAGTACTTC. The variable domain in full, completed from reference TRBV5-1 and TRBJ2-5, reads KAGVTQTPRYLIKTRGQQVTLSCSPISGHRSVSWYQQTPGQGLQFLFEYFSETQRNKGNFPGRFSGRQFSNSRSEMNVSTLELGDSALYLCASSAGQGAETQYFGPGTRLLVL.

J is TRBJ1-5 and V is TRBV19, with no clear D. Germline-derived CDR1 and CDR2 are LNHDA and SQIVND (reference sequence). V lost 3 bases, J lost 3 bases, and 9 bases lay in between. The length of the CDR3 is 14 residues. The CDR3 is CASSIESHNQPQHF. CDR3 in DNA: TGTGCCAGTAGTATTGAGTCCCACAATCAGCCCCAGCATTTT.